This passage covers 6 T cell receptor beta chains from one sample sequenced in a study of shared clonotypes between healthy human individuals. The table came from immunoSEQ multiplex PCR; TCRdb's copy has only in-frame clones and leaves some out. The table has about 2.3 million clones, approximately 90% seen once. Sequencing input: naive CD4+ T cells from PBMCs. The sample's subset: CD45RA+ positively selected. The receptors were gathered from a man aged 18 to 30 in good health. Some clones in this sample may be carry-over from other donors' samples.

The DNA of the CDR3 is TGTGCCAGCAGCTTAGGACAAGGCGGGGCCTACGAGCAGTACTTC. Protein sequence: CASSLGQGGAYEQYF. The gene calls are TRBV7-2 and TRBJ2-7; D perhaps matches TRBD2 (6 bases). V was cut by 1 base and J by 2 bases, with 12 bases left in between. This CDR3 contains 15 residues. The germline CDR1 and CDR2 sequences are SGHTA and FQGNSA.

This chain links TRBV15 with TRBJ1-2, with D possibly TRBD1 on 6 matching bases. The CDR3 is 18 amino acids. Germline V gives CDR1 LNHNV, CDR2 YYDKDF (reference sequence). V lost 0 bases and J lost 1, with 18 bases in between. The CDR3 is CATSREMAAGEFNYGYTF. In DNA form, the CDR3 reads TGTGCCACCAGCAGAGAAATGGCGGCAGGGGAATTTAACTATGGCTACACCTTC.

The CDR3 nucleotides are TGTGCCAGCAGCCAGCGAGGGGGAATTGGCAAACTGTTTTTT. Translation: CASSQRGGIGKLFF. The chain has TRBV14 and TRBJ1-4; tentatively, D is TRBD1 (6 bases). From germline, CDR1 is SGHDN and CDR2 FVKESK. The CDR3 consists of 14 residues. Trimming stripped 3 bases from V and 11 bases from J, with 16 bases between.

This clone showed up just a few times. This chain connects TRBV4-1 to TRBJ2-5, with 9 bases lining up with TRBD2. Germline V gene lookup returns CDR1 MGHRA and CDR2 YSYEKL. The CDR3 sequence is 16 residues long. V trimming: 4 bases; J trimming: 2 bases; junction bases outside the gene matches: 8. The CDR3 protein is CASSLIPLAGQETQYF. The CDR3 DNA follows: TGCGCCAGCAGCCTAATTCCTCTAGCGGGGCAAGAGACCCAGTACTTC.

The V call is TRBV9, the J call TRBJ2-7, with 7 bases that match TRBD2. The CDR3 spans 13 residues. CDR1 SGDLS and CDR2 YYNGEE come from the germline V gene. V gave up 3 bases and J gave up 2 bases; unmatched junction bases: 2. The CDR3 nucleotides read TGTGCCAGCAGCGCGGGGACTACCTACGAGCAGTACTTC. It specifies CASSAGTTYEQYF.

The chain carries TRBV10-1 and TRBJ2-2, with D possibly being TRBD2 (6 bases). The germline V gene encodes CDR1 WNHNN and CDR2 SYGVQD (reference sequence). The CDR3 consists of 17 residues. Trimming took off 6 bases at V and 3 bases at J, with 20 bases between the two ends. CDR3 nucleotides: TGCGCCAGCAGAACAATCCGGAGGGCCCTCTACACCGGGGAGCTGTTTTTT. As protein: CASRTIRRALYTGELFF.